Each of the 11 T cell receptor beta chains below was sequenced from the same sample in a study of immune heterogeneity within non-small cell lung tumors. Amplifying TCR beta CDR3 involved multiplex PCR carried out with 32 V and 13 J primers. From the multiplex PCR reads, TCRdb called clonotypes with MiXCR, one entry per CDR3 protein. The repertoire consists of about 1,200 distinct CDR3 sequences, with approximately 49% occurring once and the leading ten covering about 16%. Template material for each sample was 550 to 700 ng of bulk tumor genomic DNA. Surgeons took several biopsies per primary tumor, spaced far apart, during surgery. These patients got curative surgery after being newly diagnosed with untreated non-small cell lung cancer. The sequencing sample was made of lung tumor tissue. These receptors came from a man aged 55 to 70 with non-small cell lung cancer.

The rearrangement links TRBV9 to TRBJ2-3; 7 bases match TRBD1. Germline CDR1 is SGDLS and CDR2 is YYNGEE. V lost 4 bases, J lost 3 bases, and 11 bases stayed unmatched. This CDR3 has 16 amino acids. The CDR3 spells CASSQDRIGVTDTQYF. The CDR3 DNA reads TGTGCCAGCAGCCAGGACAGGATCGGGGTGACAGATACGCAGTATTTT.

The CDR3 protein is CASSGTNRAETQYF. In DNA form, the CDR3 reads TGTGCCAGCAGTGGGACCAATCGGGCAGAGACCCAGTACTTC. The rearrangement links TRBV12-3 or TRBV12-4 to TRBJ2-5, with D perhaps matching TRBD1 or TRBD2 (5 bases each). The length of the CDR3 is 14 residues. V was trimmed by 5 bases and J by 4 bases, leaving 14 bases between them.

The rearrangement joins TRBV3-1 to TRBJ1-5; a weak D match, TRBD1 (5 bases). The V end lost 1 base, the J end lost 6 bases, and 13 bases lay between the germline ends. Germline-derived CDR1 and CDR2 are LGHDT and YNNKEL (reference sequence). The CDR3 has 15 residues. The CDR3 loop reads CASSQVMGPGQPQHF. As DNA, the CDR3 is TGTGCCAGCAGCCAAGTAATGGGACCAGGTCAGCCCCAGCATTTT.

The sample holds a few counts of this clonotype. The rearrangement joins TRBV10-2 to TRBJ2-5; possibly TRBD2 for D (6 bases). CDR1 is WSHSY and CDR2 is SAAADI in the germline V gene. V was trimmed by 4 bases and J by 10 bases, leaving 16 bases between them. This CDR3 has 13 amino acids. The DNA for the CDR3 is TGCGCCAGCAGTGGCACTAGCCCCGGGGACCAGTACTTC. Translation gives CASSGTSPGDQYF.

Only a few counts were recorded for this clonotype. This chain joins TRBV9 and TRBJ2-3, with 8 bases fitting TRBD2. Germline V CDR1 and CDR2: SGDLS, YYNGEE. Losses at the gene ends were 0 bases for V and 3 bases for J; bases not matched to a gene: 3. This CDR3 is built from 15 residues. The CDR3 sequence is CASSVEERETDTQYF. Here the CDR3 DNA reads TGTGCCAGCAGCGTAGAGGAGCGGGAGACAGATACGCAGTATTTT.

The chain links TRBV12-3 or TRBV12-4 to TRBJ2-7; the match to TRBD2 covers 7 bases. The CDR3 has 16 amino acids. The V gene end was trimmed by 4 bases and the J gene end by 1 base; junction bases not matched to a gene: 10. CDR3 DNA sequence: TGTGCCAGCAGTTGGGGGGGACGGCGGGGATCCTACGAGCAGTACTTC. It encodes CASSWGGRRGSYEQYF.

This clonotype was detected once. The chain employs TRBV11-2 and TRBJ2-1; 13 nucleotides line up with TRBD2. Germline CDR1 SGHAT, CDR2 FQNNGV. This CDR3 is 16 amino acids long. V shed 1 base, J shed 5 bases, and the junction held 2 bases outside the gene matches. The CDR3 DNA sequence: TGTGCCAGCAGCTTAGTGGGGACTAGCGGGAACAATGAGCAGTTCTTC. Encoded protein: CASSLVGTSGNNEQFF.

The genes are TRBV7-8 and TRBJ1-2, with 9 bases matching TRBD1. The germline V gene has CDR1 SGHVS and CDR2 FQNEAQ. The ends lost 9 bases at V and 7 bases at J; junction bases unmatched: 12. The CDR3 runs to 14 residues. In nucleotides, the CDR3 is TGTGCCAGTAGCCCCGACCTGACAGGGGGTGGCTACACCTTC. Protein product: CASSPDLTGGGYTF.

V gene TRBV9 combines with J gene TRBJ1-1; D is unclear. V was clipped by 3 bases and J by 2 bases, with 8 bases between them. The CDR3 loop spans 13 amino acids. In germline, CDR1 is SGDLS, CDR2 YYNGEE. The CDR3, as DNA: TGTGCCAGCAGCGGAGGAGGCAACACTGAAGCTTTCTTT. Translation: CASSGGGNTEAFF. Variable domain in full (rest from reference TRBV9 and TRBJ1-1): DSGVTQTPKHLITATGQRVTLRCSPRSGDLSVYWYQQSLDQGLQFLIQYYNGEERAKGNILERFSAQQFPDLHSELNLSSLELGDSALYFCASSGGGNTEAFFGQGTRLTVV.

The chain carries TRBV11-2 and TRBJ2-3; the match to TRBD2 covers 7 bases. The CDR3 is 15 amino acids. Germline lookup yields CDR1 SGHAT and CDR2 FQNNGV. V shed 5 bases and J 8 bases; nucleotides not matched to a gene: 13. CDR3 nucleotide sequence: TGTGCCAGCAGCCCCCTGGGGCGGGAGTACGGTACGCAGTATTTT. It codes for CASSPLGREYGTQYF.

The J gene is TRBJ1-5, the V gene TRBV24-1, with D possibly being TRBD1 (5 bases). V shed 2 bases and J shed 9 bases, with 7 bases lying between them. Germline V gives CDR1 KGHDR, CDR2 SFDVKD. The CDR3 runs to 12 residues. The CDR3 DNA sequence: TGTGCCACCAGTGATTCTGGGGGGCCCCAGCATTTT. Its translation: CATSDSGGPQHF.